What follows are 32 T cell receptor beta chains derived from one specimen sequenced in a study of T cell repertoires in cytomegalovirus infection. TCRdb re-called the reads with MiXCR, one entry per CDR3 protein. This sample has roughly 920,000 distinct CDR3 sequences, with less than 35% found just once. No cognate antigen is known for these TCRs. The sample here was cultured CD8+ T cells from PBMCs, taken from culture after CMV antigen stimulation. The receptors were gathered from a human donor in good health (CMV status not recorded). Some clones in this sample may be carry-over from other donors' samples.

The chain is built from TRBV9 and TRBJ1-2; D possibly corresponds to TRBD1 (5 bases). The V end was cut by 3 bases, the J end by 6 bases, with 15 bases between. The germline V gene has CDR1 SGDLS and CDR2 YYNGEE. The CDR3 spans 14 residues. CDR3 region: CASSANGHVHGYTF. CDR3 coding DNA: TGTGCCAGCAGCGCTAACGGACATGTGCATGGCTACACCTTC.

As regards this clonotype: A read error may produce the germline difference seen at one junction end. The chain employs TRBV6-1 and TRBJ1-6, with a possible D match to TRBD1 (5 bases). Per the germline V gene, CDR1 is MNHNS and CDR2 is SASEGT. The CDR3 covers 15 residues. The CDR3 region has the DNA TGTGTCAGCAGTGAAGGGCCCGGGGGTAATTCGCCCCTCCACTTT. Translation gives CVSSEGPGGNSPLHF.

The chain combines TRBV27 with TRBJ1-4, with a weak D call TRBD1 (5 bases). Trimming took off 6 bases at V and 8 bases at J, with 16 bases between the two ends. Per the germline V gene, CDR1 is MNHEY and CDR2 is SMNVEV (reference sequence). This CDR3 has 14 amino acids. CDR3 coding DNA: TGTGCCAGCAGCACTACGACGCGGGGGGAAAAACTGTTTTTT. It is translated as CASSTTTRGEKLFF.

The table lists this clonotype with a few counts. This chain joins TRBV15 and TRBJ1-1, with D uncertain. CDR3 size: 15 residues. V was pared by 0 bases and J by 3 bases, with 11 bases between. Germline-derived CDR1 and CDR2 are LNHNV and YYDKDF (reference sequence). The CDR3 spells CATSRDGETDTEAFF. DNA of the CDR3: TGTGCCACCAGCAGAGATGGAGAGACGGACACTGAAGCTTTCTTT. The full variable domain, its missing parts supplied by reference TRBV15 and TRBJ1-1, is DAMVIQNPRYQVTQFGKPVTLSCSQTLNHNVMYWYQQKSSQAPKLLFHYYDKDFNNEADTPDNFQSRRPNTSFCFLDIRSPGLGDTAMYLCATSRDGETDTEAFFGQGTRLTVV.

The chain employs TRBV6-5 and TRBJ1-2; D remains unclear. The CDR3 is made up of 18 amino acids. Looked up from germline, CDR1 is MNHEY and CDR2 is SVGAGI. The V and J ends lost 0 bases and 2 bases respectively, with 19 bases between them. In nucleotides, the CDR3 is TGTGCCAGCAGTTACTCACGGGGATCGGCGGTTATCAACTATGGCTACACCTTC. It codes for CASSYSRGSAVINYGYTF.

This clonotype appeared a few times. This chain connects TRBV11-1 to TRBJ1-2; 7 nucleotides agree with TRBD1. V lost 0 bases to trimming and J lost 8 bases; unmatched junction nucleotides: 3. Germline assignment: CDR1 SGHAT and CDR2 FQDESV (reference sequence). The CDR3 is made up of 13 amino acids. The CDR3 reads CASSLAGTEGYTF. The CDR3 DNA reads TGTGCCAGCAGCTTAGCGGGGACAGAAGGCTACACCTTC.

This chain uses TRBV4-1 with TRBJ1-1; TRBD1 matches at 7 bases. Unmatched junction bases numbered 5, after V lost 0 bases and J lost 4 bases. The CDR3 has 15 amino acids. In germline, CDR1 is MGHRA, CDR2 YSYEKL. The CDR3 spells CASSQDTGEVTEAFF. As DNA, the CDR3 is TGCGCCAGCAGCCAAGATACAGGGGAAGTCACTGAAGCTTTCTTT.

CDR3 DNA: TGTGCCAGTCTCCCGGGACCAGCATTATCCTATAATTCACCCCTCCACTTT. This encodes CASLPGPALSYNSPLHF. The rearrangement links TRBV6-2 or TRBV6-3 to TRBJ1-6; D possibly corresponds to TRBD1 (5 bases). V shed 9 bases and J shed 1 base, with 19 bases lying between them. From germline, CDR1 is MNHEY and CDR2 SVGEGT. The CDR3 contains 17 residues.

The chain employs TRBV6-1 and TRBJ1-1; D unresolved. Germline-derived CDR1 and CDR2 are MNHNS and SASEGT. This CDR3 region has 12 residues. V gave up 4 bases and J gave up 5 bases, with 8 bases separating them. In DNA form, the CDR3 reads TGTGCCAGCAGTGGTGGTAAGACTGAAGCTTTCTTT. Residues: CASSGGKTEAFF.

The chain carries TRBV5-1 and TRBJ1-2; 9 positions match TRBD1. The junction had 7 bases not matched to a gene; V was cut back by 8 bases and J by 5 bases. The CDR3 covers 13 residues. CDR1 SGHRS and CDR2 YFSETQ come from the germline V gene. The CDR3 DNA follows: TGCGCCAGTGGGACAGGGCCTTCATATGGCTACACCTTC. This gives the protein CASGTGPSYGYTF.

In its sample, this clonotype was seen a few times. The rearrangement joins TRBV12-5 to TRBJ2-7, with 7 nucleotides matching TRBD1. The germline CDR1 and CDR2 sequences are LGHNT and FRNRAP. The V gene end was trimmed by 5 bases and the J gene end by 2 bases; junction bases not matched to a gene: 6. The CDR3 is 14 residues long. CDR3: CASGPQGVPYEQYF. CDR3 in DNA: TGTGCTAGTGGTCCTCAGGGGGTACCCTACGAGCAGTACTTC.

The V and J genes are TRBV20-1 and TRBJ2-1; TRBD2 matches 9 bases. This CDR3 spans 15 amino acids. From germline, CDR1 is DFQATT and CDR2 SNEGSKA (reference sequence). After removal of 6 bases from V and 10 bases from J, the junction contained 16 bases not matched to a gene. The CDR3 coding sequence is TGCAGTGCCCCAGATGGGCTAGCGGGGTTTCGCGAGCAGTTCTTC. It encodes CSAPDGLAGFREQFF.

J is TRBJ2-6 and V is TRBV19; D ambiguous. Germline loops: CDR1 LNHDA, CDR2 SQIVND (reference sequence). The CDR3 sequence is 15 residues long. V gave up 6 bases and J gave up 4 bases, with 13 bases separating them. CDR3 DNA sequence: TGTGCCAGTAGGGGGTCCGAGACCGGGGCCAACGTCCTGACTTTC. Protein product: CASRGSETGANVLTF.

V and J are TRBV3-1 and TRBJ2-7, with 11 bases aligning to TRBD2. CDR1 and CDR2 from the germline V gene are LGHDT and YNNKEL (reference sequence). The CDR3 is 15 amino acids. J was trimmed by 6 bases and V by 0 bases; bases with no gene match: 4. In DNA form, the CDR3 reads TGTGCCAGCAGCCAAGATAGCGGGGGGGCCTCCGAGCAGTACTTC. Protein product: CASSQDSGGASEQYF.

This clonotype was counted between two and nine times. The DNA of the CDR3 is TGTGCCAGCAGCCGACCCGGACTCGGAGGAGCTTTCTTT. Translating it yields CASSRPGLGGAFF. This chain joins TRBV28 and TRBJ1-1; D not resolved. This CDR3 is 13 amino acids long. Trimming removed 6 bases at V and 10 bases at J, with 18 bases between. The germline V gene encodes CDR1 MDHEN and CDR2 SYDVKM.

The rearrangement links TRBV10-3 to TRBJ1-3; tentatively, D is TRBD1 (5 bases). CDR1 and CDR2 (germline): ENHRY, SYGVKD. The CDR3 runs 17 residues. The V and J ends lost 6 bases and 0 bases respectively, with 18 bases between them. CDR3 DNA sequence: TGTGCCATCAGATTAGCTCAGGGAACCCACTCTGGAAACACCATATATTTT. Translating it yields CAIRLAQGTHSGNTIYF.

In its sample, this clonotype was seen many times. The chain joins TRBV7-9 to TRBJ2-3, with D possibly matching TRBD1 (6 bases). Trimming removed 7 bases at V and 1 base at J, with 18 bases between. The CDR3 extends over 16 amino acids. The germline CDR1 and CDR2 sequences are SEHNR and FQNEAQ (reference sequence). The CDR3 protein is CASISSDRFRTDTQYF. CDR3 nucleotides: TGTGCCAGCATCAGCAGCGACAGGTTTCGCACAGATACGCAGTATTTT.

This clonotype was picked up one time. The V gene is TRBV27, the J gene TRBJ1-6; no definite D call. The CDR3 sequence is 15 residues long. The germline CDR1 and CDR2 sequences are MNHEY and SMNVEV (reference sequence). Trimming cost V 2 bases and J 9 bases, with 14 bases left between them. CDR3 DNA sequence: TGTGCCAGCAGTTTAAGTTTAGGCAGCGCTTCACCCCTCCACTTT. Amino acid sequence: CASSLSLGSASPLHF.

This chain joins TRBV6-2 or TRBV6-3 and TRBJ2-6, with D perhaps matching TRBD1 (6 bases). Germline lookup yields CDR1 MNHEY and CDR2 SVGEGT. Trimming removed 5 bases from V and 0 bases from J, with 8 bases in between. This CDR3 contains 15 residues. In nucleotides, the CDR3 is TGTGCCAGCAGTAAACAGGGCTCTGGGGCCAACGTCCTGACTTTC. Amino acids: CASSKQGSGANVLTF.

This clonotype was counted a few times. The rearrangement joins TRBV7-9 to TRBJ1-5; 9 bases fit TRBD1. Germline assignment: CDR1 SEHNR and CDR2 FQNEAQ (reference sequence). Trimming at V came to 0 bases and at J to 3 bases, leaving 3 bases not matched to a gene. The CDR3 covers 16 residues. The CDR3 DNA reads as TGTGCCAGCAGCTTAGCGGGACAGGGCCCCAATCAGCCCCAGCATTTT. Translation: CASSLAGQGPNQPQHF.

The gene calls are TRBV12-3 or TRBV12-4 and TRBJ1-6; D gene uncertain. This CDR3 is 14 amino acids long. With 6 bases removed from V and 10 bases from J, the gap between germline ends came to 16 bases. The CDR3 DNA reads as TGTGCCAGCAGCTCGCCCTCCAGCGGGTCACCCCTCCACTTT. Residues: CASSSPSSGSPLHF.

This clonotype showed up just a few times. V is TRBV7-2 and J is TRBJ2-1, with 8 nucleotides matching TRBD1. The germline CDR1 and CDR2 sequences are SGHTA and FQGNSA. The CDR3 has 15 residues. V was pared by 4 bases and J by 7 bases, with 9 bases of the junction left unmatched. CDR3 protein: CASSSSMTGANEQFF. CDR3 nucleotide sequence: TGTGCCAGCAGCTCCTCGATGACAGGGGCGAATGAGCAGTTCTTC.

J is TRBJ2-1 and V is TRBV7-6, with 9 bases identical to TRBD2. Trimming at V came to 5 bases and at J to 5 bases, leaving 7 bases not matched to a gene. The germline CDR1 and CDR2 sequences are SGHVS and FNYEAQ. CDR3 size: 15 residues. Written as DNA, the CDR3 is TGTGCCAGCAGCCGGGCGGCGGGGGGGCACAATGAGCAGTTCTTC. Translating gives CASSRAAGGHNEQFF.

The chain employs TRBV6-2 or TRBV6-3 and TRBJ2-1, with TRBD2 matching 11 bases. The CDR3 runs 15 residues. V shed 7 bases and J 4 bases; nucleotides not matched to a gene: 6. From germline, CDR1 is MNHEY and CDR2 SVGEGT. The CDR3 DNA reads TGTGCCAGCATCTTTAGCGGGGGGGTTTACAATGAGCAGTTCTTC. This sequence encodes CASIFSGGVYNEQFF.

CDR3 protein: CSARGERIAKNIQYF. The CDR3 DNA sequence: TGCAGTGCCCGAGGGGAGAGAATAGCCAAAAACATTCAGTACTTC. The rearrangement joins TRBV20-1 to TRBJ2-4; either TRBD1 or TRBD2 may fit D (5 bases each). The CDR3 totals 15 residues. The germline V and J ends were trimmed by 6 bases and 0 bases, with 15 bases remaining between them. Germline V gives CDR1 DFQATT, CDR2 SNEGSKA (reference sequence).

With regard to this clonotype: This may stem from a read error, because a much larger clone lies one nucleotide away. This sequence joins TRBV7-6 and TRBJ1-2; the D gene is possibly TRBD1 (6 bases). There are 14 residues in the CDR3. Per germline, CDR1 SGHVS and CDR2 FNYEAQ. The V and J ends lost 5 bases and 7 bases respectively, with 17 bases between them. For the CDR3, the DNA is TGTGCCAGCAGCCCTCTGATAGGGGGTCGTGGCTACACCTTC. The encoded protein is CASSPLIGGRGYTF.

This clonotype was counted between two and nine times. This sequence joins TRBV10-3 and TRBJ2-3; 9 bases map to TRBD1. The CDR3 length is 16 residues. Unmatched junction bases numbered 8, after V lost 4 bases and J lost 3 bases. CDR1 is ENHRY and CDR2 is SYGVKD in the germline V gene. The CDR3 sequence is CAISALTGGKTDTQYF. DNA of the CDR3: TGTGCCATCAGTGCCTTGACAGGGGGTAAGACAGATACGCAGTATTTT.

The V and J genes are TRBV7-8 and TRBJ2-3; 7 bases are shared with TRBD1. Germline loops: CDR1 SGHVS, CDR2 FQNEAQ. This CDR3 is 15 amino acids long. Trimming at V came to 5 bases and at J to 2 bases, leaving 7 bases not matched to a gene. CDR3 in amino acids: CASSPRDRITDTQYF. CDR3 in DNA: TGTGCCAGCAGCCCCCGGGACAGAATCACAGATACGCAGTATTTT.

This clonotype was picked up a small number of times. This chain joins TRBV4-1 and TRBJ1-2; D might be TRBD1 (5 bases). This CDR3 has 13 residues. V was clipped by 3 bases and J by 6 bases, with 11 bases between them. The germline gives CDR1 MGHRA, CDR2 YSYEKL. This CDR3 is CASSQAGTNGYTF. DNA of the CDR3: TGCGCCAGCAGCCAGGCAGGGACCAATGGCTACACCTTC.

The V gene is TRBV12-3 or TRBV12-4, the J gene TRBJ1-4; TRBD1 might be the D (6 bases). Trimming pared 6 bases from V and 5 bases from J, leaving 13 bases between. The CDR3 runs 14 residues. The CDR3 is CASRQTGMNEKLFF. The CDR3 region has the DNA TGTGCCAGCAGGCAGACAGGAATGAATGAAAAACTGTTTTTT.

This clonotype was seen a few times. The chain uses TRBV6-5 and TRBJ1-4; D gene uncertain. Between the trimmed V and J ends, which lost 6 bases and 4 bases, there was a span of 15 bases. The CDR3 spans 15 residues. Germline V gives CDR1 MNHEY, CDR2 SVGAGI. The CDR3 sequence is CASSKLMSGNEKLFF. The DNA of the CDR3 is TGTGCCAGCAGCAAGTTGATGAGTGGTAATGAAAAACTGTTTTTT.

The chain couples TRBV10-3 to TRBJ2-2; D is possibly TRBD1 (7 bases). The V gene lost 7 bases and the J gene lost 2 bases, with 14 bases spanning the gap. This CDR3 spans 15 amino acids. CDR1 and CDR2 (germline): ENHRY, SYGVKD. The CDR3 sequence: CAIMVQGGNTGELFF. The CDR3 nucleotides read TGTGCCATCATGGTCCAGGGGGGCAACACCGGGGAGCTGTTTTTT.